This TCR beta chain was documented in a study of memory CD4+ T cells and cytomegalovirus serostatus. Single viable CD3+CD4+CD8-CD45RO+ cells were sorted as the memory CD4+ T cells. Profiled with immunoSEQ multiplex PCR; TCRdb holds only in-frame clones, not every one. The sample records roughly 67,000 clones, about 78% being singletons. This clone was picked up a small number of times. Sequencing was performed on memory CD4+ T cells from blood. This clonotype was obtained from an adult in good health and CMV-seropositive.

The CDR3 loop is CASSKGTGRTGELFF. The CDR3 DNA is TGTGCCAGCAGCAAAGGGACAGGGCGGACCGGGGAGCTGTTTTTT. J is TRBJ2-2 and V is TRBV11-2; 9 bases fit TRBD1. J gave up 5 bases and V 5 bases, and 6 bases lay outside the gene matches. CDR3 length: 15 residues. In germline, CDR1 is SGHAT, CDR2 FQNNGV.